One sample yielded the 14 T cell receptor beta chains listed below, sequenced in a study of OX40 agonist ivuxolimab in advanced cancers. TCRdb keeps only in-frame clones here, not all; method: immunoSEQ multiplex PCR. The sample shows about 6,000 clones, about 81% of them seen only once. The sequencing here drew on CD4+ or CD8+ T cells sorted from blood, taken in a trial of the OX40 agonist ivuxolimab. The receptor set was obtained from an adult with an advanced solid tumor such as melanoma, head and neck, liver or kidney cancer.

The rearrangement links TRBV5-6 to TRBJ1-3; D ambiguous. Germline V lookup: CDR1 SGHDT, CDR2 YYEEEE. V was trimmed by 2 bases and J by 4 bases, leaving 4 bases between them. The CDR3 is 12 amino acids. The CDR3 nucleotides are TGTGCCAGCAGCTTCTTCGGAAACACCATATATTTT. Translated: CASSFFGNTIYF. The variable domain in full, completed from reference TRBV5-6 and TRBJ1-3, reads DAGVTQSPTHLIKTRGQQVTLRCSPKSGHDTVSWYQQALGQGPQFIFQYYEEEERQRGNFPDRFSGHQFPNYSSELNVNALLLGDSALYLCASSFFGNTIYFGEGSWLTVV.

The chain employs TRBV27 and TRBJ1-2; a possible D gene is TRBD1 (5 bases). Germline V CDR1 and CDR2: MNHEY, SMNVEV (reference sequence). This CDR3 has 15 amino acids. V was trimmed by 1 base and J by 1 base, leaving 10 bases between them. This CDR3 is CASSLLAGGNYGYTF. The CDR3 DNA follows: TGTGCCAGCAGTTTATTGGCCGGGGGTAACTATGGCTACACCTTC.

This clone has more than one count but fewer than ten. In the same sample, other DNA sequences code for this CDR3. V gene TRBV6-5 combines with J gene TRBJ2-1; TRBD2 matches at 7 bases. Unmatched junction bases numbered 1, after V lost 4 bases and J lost 10 bases. The CDR3 has 11 amino acids. Germline loops: CDR1 MNHEY, CDR2 SVGAGI. The CDR3 spells CASSFGGEQFF. CDR3 bases: TGTGCCAGCAGTTTCGGGGGGGAGCAGTTCTTC.

This clone qualifies as medium-sized. The chain couples TRBV29-1 to TRBJ2-3, with TRBD1 identical over 11 bases. The germline V gene encodes CDR1 SQVTM and CDR2 ANQGSEA. This CDR3 contains 14 residues. Germline trimming cut 6 bases from V and 2 bases from J; bases unmatched to any gene: 4. Here the CDR3 reads CSVEGQGVTDTQYF. The CDR3 DNA reads as TGCAGCGTCGAGGGACAGGGGGTCACAGATACGCAGTATTTT.

This chain connects TRBV6-6 to TRBJ2-4, with D unclear. Germline CDR1 is MNHNY and CDR2 is SVGAGI (reference sequence). Trimming removed 2 bases at V and 5 bases at J, with 4 bases between. The CDR3 is 12 residues long. Written as DNA, the CDR3 is TGTGCCAGCAGTTACGGCGAAAACATTCAGTACTTC. This sequence encodes CASSYGENIQYF.

The chain carries TRBV7-9 and TRBJ2-7, with TRBD1 identical over 9 bases. Germline V CDR1 and CDR2: SEHNR, FQNEAQ (reference sequence). J gave up 4 bases and V 3 bases, and 7 bases lay outside the gene matches. The CDR3 runs 15 residues. The CDR3 spells CASSFTGGEGYEQYF. The CDR3 bases are TGTGCCAGCAGCTTTACAGGGGGCGAGGGATACGAGCAGTACTTC.

This chain uses TRBV6-5 with TRBJ2-1; D is unclear. CDR1 and CDR2 (germline): MNHEY, SVGAGI. The CDR3 extends over 11 amino acids. V gave up 0 bases and J gave up 14 bases, with 8 bases separating them. In nucleotides, the CDR3 is TGTGCCAGCAGTTACTCGACATGGGAGTTCTTC. This translates into CASSYSTWEFF.

The rearrangement uses TRBV5-6 and TRBJ1-1; D is unresolved. The CDR3 spans 14 residues. Germline values: CDR1 SGHDT, CDR2 YYEEEE. Trimming shortened V by 0 bases and J by 0 bases, and 6 bases separated the two germline ends. The CDR3 bases are TGTGCCAGCAGCTTGGGCACCTTGAACACTGAAGCTTTCTTT. Translating gives CASSLGTLNTEAFF.

This chain connects TRBV10-2 to TRBJ2-1; D call uncertain. V was cut by 10 bases and J by 7 bases, with 14 bases left in between. CDR1 is WSHSY, CDR2 SAAADI, per germline. This CDR3 is built from 12 residues. CDR3 loop: CATLDGRNEQFF. The CDR3 DNA reads as TGCGCCACCCTCGACGGTCGGAATGAGCAGTTCTTC.

This clone was counted a single time. The rearrangement joins TRBV7-8 to TRBJ2-2; 8 bases map to TRBD1. With 1 base clipped from V and 1 base from J, the junction kept 2 bases outside the gene matches. CDR1 and CDR2 from the germline V gene are SGHVS and FQNEAQ. This CDR3 comprises 16 residues. The CDR3 bases are TGTGCCAGCAGCTTAGGGACAGGGTGGAACACCGGGGAGCTGTTTTTT. This sequence encodes CASSLGTGWNTGELFF. Filled out from reference TRBV7-8 and TRBJ2-2, the complete variable domain reads GAGVSQSPRYKVAKRGQDVALRCDPISGHVSLFWYQQALGQGPEFLTYFQNEAQLDKSGLPSDRFFAERPEGSVSTLKIQRTQQEDSAVYLCASSLGTGWNTGELFFGEGSRLTVL.

The chain couples TRBV13 to TRBJ2-2; D possibly corresponds to TRBD1 (5 bases). The CDR3 is 12 residues long. The germline V and J ends were trimmed by 8 bases and 4 bases, with 8 bases remaining between them. CDR1 and CDR2 (germline): PRHDT, FYEKMQ (reference sequence). CDR3: CASDQGTGELFF. As DNA, the CDR3 is TGTGCCAGCGATCAGGGCACCGGGGAGCTGTTTTTT.

The V and J genes are TRBV7-9 and TRBJ1-1, with no clear D. The germline gives CDR1 SEHNR, CDR2 FQNEAQ (reference sequence). Trimming removed 5 bases from V and 1 base from J, with 11 bases in between. The length of the CDR3 is 14 residues. The CDR3 here is CASSLGQSNTEAFF. The CDR3 DNA is TGTGCCAGCAGCCTCGGCCAGTCGAACACTGAAGCTTTCTTT.

The V and J genes are TRBV11-2 and TRBJ2-5, with D perhaps TRBD2 (7 bases). Deletions cut 0 bases from V and 2 bases from J, with 19 bases between. This CDR3 has 18 residues. Germline CDR1 reads SGHAT; CDR2 reads FQNNGV. This chain's CDR3 is CASSLDLGGGRGQETQYF. CDR3 sequence (DNA): TGTGCCAGCAGCTTAGATCTTGGCGGGGGAAGGGGGCAAGAGACCCAGTACTTC.

J is TRBJ1-2 and V is TRBV5-1; D unclear. V gave up 0 bases and J gave up 1 base, with 4 bases separating them. CDR1 and CDR2 (germline): SGHRS, YFSETQ. The length of the CDR3 is 13 residues. The CDR3 nucleotides read TGCGCCAGCAGCTTGGGACATAACTATGGCTACACCTTC. This sequence encodes CASSLGHNYGYTF.